A single T cell receptor (beta chain) is shown here with its context. Full-length variable regions came from constant-region reverse primers plus semi-nested Nested Universal Primer A PCR. One entry per CDR3 protein results from TCRdb running MiXCR on the 5' RACE reads. The sample shows approximately 57,000 distinct CDR3 sequences, less than 25% of them seen only once. CDR3 length equals 14 residues. Germline CDR1 reads SGDLS; CDR2 reads YYNGEE. The V segment lost 4 bases and the J segment 14 bases; nucleotides outside the gene matches: 12. Tregs were sorted as CD4+CD25+CD127-/low cells. The chain is built from TRBV9 and TRBJ1-4, with 9 nucleotides matching TRBD1. Sequencing was carried out using tumor-infiltrating Tregs sorted from the breast tumor. This TCR derives from a female donor with breast cancer. The CDR3 protein is CASSQGQGNYRLFF. The CDR3 bases are TGTGCCAGCAGCCAGGGACAGGGCAATTATAGGCTGTTTTTT.